A few counts support the clone carrying this T cell receptor beta chain. As originally analysed: It was from reference gene primer amplification that nucleated cell counts were estimated. Sequenced by immunoSEQ multiplex PCR; TCRdb stores in-frame clones only, minus some. That table is the source of V, J and clone size, and D and trimming were worked out from the DNA. The sample gives around 250,000 clones, approximately 80% of which show up once; 1.5% to 2% is in the top ten. This sample is drawn from a study of blood T cell repertoires in COVID-19. Study context: Material from acute and convalescent COVID-19 was sourced from the United States, Italy and Spain. PBMCs, B-cell-depleted T cells, or T cells provided the cDNA or gDNA that made up the material.

CDR1 and CDR2 (germline): MNHNY, SVGAGI (reference sequence). Trimming removed 2 bases from V and 5 bases from J; junction bases left unmatched: 5. This CDR3 is built from 14 residues. The rearrangement joins TRBV6-6 to TRBJ1-2; 7 bases map to TRBD1. The sequenced sample was peripheral blood. This clonotype originated in a man between 25 and 39 years old who had recovered from COVID-19. CDR3 loop: CASSYVTGEYGYTF. CDR3 sequence (DNA): TGTGCCAGCAGTTACGTAACAGGGGAGTATGGCTACACCTTC.